This T cell receptor (beta chain) was sequenced during a study of persistence of HIV-infected CD4 T cells. The overall study: The sample holds CD4+ T cells responsive to CMV or HIV-1 Gag. Blood samples, up to about 200 mL, came from multiple time points, except two leukapheresis donors sampled once.

This clone was detected once. Its antigen remains unidentified. The CDR3 is made up of 12 amino acids. CDR1 and CDR2 (germline): ENHRY, SYGVKD. Trimming stripped 4 bases from V and 8 bases from J, with 8 bases between. The immunoSEQ assay was version 4, run in survey mode. Libraries were prepared by immunoSEQ multiplex PCR; TCRdb keeps only in-frame clonotypes and omits some of them. The sample shows 30,000 to 45,000 clones, 82% of them seen only once. Study findings and constraints: Antigen-responding cells were enriched for degenerate expanded CDR3beta sequences.

Cells were stimulated with overlapping HIV-1 Gag 15-mer peptides. CD40L/CD69 double-negative CD45RO-high memory CD4+ T cells were collected. For less than 20 hours, CD8-depleted PBMCs received anti-CD28/CD49d costimulation, a CD40-blocking antibody and enfuvirtide. This material consisted of cultured CD4+ T cells from PBMCs, taken from a patient who received antiretroviral therapy. This TCR derives from an adult with HIV. The donor label of this sample is uncertain. The chain uses TRBV10-3 and TRBJ1-4; D is undetermined. The CDR3 sequence is CAISAEGEKLFF. The CDR3 DNA follows: TGTGCCATCAGTGCCGAGGGAGAAAAACTGTTTTTT.